This T cell receptor (beta chain) derives from a study of cytomegalovirus exposure and HLA in healthy donors. These donors, healthy bone marrow donors, were studied. Worth noting for this clone: Its antigen is not known.

PCR amplification relied on 60 Vbeta primers (plus 13 Jbeta primers). Produced via immunoSEQ multiplex PCR; TCRdb's table is partial and in-frame only. The profile covers more than 90,000 clones, with about 76% appearing a single time and 4.8% taken by the ten largest. Whole-study findings and limits: The presence/absence work took it that sequencing depth was about the same across donors. The productive fraction for most TCR beta V segments was about 87% or about 30% in an earlier analysis.

The source material was PBMCs. The origin of this receptor is a man younger than 40 in good health and CMV-seropositive.

DNA of the CDR3: TGTGCCAGCAGTTTACAGGACAGGGGGAATCACGGGGAGCTGTTTTTT. Translated, it gives CASSLQDRGNHGELFF. The genes are TRBV27 and TRBJ2-2, with 10 bases identical to TRBD1. The CDR3 spans 16 residues. The germline V gene encodes CDR1 MNHEY and CDR2 SMNVEV (reference sequence). V shed 2 bases, J shed 7 bases, and the junction held 7 bases outside the gene matches.